Following are 15 T cell receptor beta chains from one sample sequenced in a study of identical twins. TCRdb re-called the 5' RACE reads with MiXCR, one entry per CDR3 protein. The sample holds just over 500,000 distinct CDR3 sequences, approximately 22% seen once. These same data were also listed under a study on T cells expressing NK-cell markers.

The sequencing input was CD4+ T cells sorted from blood. The receptors derive from a young woman in good health.

The chain has TRBV5-6 and TRBJ2-2; the D gene is possibly TRBD1 (6 bases). Germline V CDR1 and CDR2: SGHDT, YYEEEE. With 3 bases removed from V and 2 bases from J, the gap between germline ends came to 8 bases. The CDR3 is 14 amino acids. The CDR3: CASSWTANTGELFF. The CDR3 region has the DNA TGTGCCAGCAGCTGGACAGCCAACACCGGGGAGCTGTTTTTT.

This clonotype was recorded a few times. The chain combines TRBV5-1 with TRBJ2-2; 7 positions match TRBD1. With V trimmed by 5 bases and J by 3 bases, 4 bases remained unmatched. Germline CDR1 is SGHRS and CDR2 is YFSETQ. The CDR3 runs 14 residues. CDR3 residues: CASSLTGDTGELFF. The DNA for the CDR3 is TGCGCCAGCAGTTTAACAGGGGACACCGGGGAGCTGTTTTTT.

This clonotype has ten or more counts. The CDR3 here is CSARGTLNTEAFF. The CDR3, as DNA: TGCAGTGCTAGAGGGACATTGAACACTGAAGCTTTCTTT. This chain connects TRBV20-1 to TRBJ1-1, with D possibly TRBD1 on 5 matching bases. Germline V CDR1 and CDR2: DFQATT, SNEGSKA (reference sequence). The CDR3 spans 13 residues. Trimming removed 1 base from V and 0 bases from J, with 6 bases in between.

The sample holds a few counts of this clonotype. The V call is TRBV7-2, the J call TRBJ2-5, with 11 nucleotides matching TRBD2. CDR3 length: 16 residues. Germline CDR1 and CDR2: SGHTA and FQGNSA. J was trimmed by 5 bases and V by 4 bases; bases with no gene match: 9. In DNA form, the CDR3 reads TGTGCCAGCAGCTCCTTCCCCCTAGCGGGAGGCGAGACCCAGTACTTC. Protein product: CASSSFPLAGGETQYF.

This clonotype was seen a handful of times. The V call is TRBV20-1, the J call TRBJ2-5; D assignment may be TRBD1 or TRBD2 (6 bases each). CDR1 and CDR2 from the germline V gene are DFQATT and SNEGSKA (reference sequence). CDR3 size: 12 residues. Trimming removed 6 bases from V and 6 bases from J, with 14 bases in between. CDR3 sequence: CSAVGGRKTQYF. The CDR3, as DNA: TGCAGTGCCGTCGGGGGCCGAAAGACCCAGTACTTC.

This clonotype has at least ten counts. V is TRBV12-3 or TRBV12-4 and J is TRBJ2-1, with TRBD1 matching over 9 bases. V lost 6 bases to trimming and J lost 7 bases; unmatched junction nucleotides: 10. This CDR3 is 15 amino acids long. CDR3 sequence (DNA): TGTGCCAGCAGCCAGGGGACAGGGTCAAGTAATGAGCAGTTCTTC. As protein: CASSQGTGSSNEQFF.

The CDR3 region has the DNA TGTGCCAGCAGTTACCCCTCCAAGACTAGCGGAAGCACAGATACGCAGTATTTT. Translating it yields CASSYPSKTSGSTDTQYF. The V call is TRBV6-5, the J call TRBJ2-3; 9 bases line up with TRBD2. The germline V gene has CDR1 MNHEY and CDR2 SVGAGI. The CDR3 totals 18 residues. V lost 2 bases to trimming and J lost 0 bases; unmatched junction nucleotides: 9.

The chain employs TRBV18 and TRBJ2-3; tentatively, D is TRBD1 (5 bases). CDR1 and CDR2 from the germline V gene are KGHSH and LQKENI. Trimming shortened V by 4 bases and J by 6 bases, and 20 bases separated the two germline ends. The CDR3 has 16 residues. The CDR3 sequence: CASSLVQGHSMDTQYF. The CDR3 DNA reads TGTGCCAGCTCACTTGTGCAGGGTCACTCCATGGATACGCAGTATTTT. Based on the CDR3 plus reference TRBV18 and TRBJ2-3, the full variable domain is NAGVMQNPRHLVRRRGQEARLRCSPMKGHSHVYWYRQLPEEGLKFMVYLQKENIIDESGMPKERFSAEFPKEGPSILRIQQVVRGDSAAYFCASSLVQGHSMDTQYFGPGTRLTVL.

The table lists this clonotype with a count of one. The chain couples TRBV18 to TRBJ2-7, with D uncertain. The CDR3 has 15 amino acids. CDR1 is KGHSH, CDR2 LQKENI, per germline. The V gene lost 3 bases and the J gene lost 0 bases, with 12 bases spanning the gap. DNA for the CDR3: TGTGCCAGCTCACCCATGAAGACTTTCTCCTACGAGCAGTACTTC. This codes for CASSPMKTFSYEQYF.

This rearrangement joins TRBV6-5 to TRBJ2-7; 14 bases match TRBD2. V dropped 2 bases and J dropped 7; count of bases not matched to a gene: 10. From germline, CDR1 is MNHEY and CDR2 SVGAGI. The CDR3 sequence is 17 residues long. The CDR3 sequence is CASSYVGTSGRIREQYF. In DNA, the CDR3 is TGTGCCAGCAGTTACGTCGGGACTAGCGGGAGAATAAGGGAGCAGTACTTC.

This chain joins TRBV10-3 and TRBJ1-1, with 7 bases aligning to TRBD1. The V gene's germline CDR1 is ENHRY and CDR2 SYGVKD. Germline trimming cut 6 bases from V and 5 bases from J; bases unmatched to any gene: 6. The CDR3 extends over 13 amino acids. Written as DNA, the CDR3 is TGTGCCATCAGCTACAGGGGTGGGACTGAAGCTTTCTTT. Translating it yields CAISYRGGTEAFF.

This clonotype was observed a few times. The rearrangement uses TRBV12-3 or TRBV12-4 and TRBJ1-5; D perhaps matches TRBD1 (5 bases). V was clipped by 5 bases and J by 5 bases, with 13 bases between them. The length of the CDR3 is 14 residues. CDR3 sequence: CASSLDREYQPQHF. In DNA form, the CDR3 reads TGTGCCAGCAGTCTCGACAGAGAGTATCAGCCCCAGCATTTT.

The V and J genes are TRBV11-2 and TRBJ2-2; TRBD2 matches 10 bases. From germline, CDR1 is SGHAT and CDR2 FQNNGV. The CDR3 has 18 amino acids. The V segment lost 5 bases and the J segment 6 bases; nucleotides outside the gene matches: 15. The CDR3 here is CASSPIPPLAGAAGELFF. The CDR3 coding sequence is TGTGCCAGCAGCCCCATCCCCCCGCTAGCGGGAGCCGCCGGGGAGCTGTTTTTT.

This clonotype was counted a few times. V is TRBV20-1 and J is TRBJ2-3, with D possibly TRBD2 on 6 matching bases. Trimming pared 5 bases from V and 2 bases from J, leaving 14 bases between. Per germline, CDR1 DFQATT and CDR2 SNEGSKA (reference sequence). The CDR3 spans 14 residues. Here the CDR3 reads CSAPSSGLTDTQYF. The CDR3 DNA is TGCAGTGCTCCGAGTAGCGGACTCACAGATACGCAGTATTTT.

The chain has TRBV25-1 and TRBJ2-1, with D unresolved. The germline CDR1 and CDR2 sequences are MGHDK and SYGVNS. Between the trimmed V and J ends, which lost 1 base and 7 bases, there was a span of 8 bases. The CDR3 extends over 13 amino acids. CDR3 protein: CASSEWSGNEQFF. The CDR3 coding sequence is TGTGCCAGCAGTGAATGGTCGGGTAATGAGCAGTTCTTC.